The 10 T cell receptor beta chains below come from one sample, sequenced in a study of blood T cell repertoires in COVID-19. Using immunoSEQ multiplex PCR, the repertoire was profiled, and TCRdb retains in-frame clones only, with some absent. Among 45,000 to 55,000 clones listed, approximately 88% were seen once. Sequencing input: peripheral blood. These receptors were taken from a human donor in a cohort sampled during active COVID-19.

The V and J genes are TRBV3-1 (or the pseudogene TRBV3-2) and TRBJ1-1, with D unclear. V was pared by 1 base and J by 4 bases, with 7 bases between. CDR1 LGHDT and CDR2 YNNKEL come from the germline V gene (reference sequence). The CDR3 contains 13 residues. The CDR3 reads CASSQVSGTEAFF. CDR3 coding DNA: TGTGCCAGCAGCCAAGTCTCGGGCACTGAAGCTTTCTTT.

V and J are TRBV2 and TRBJ1-1; TRBD1 matches 7 bases. This CDR3 is built from 14 residues. The V gene's germline CDR1 is SNHLY and CDR2 FYNNEI. The ends lost 4 bases at V and 4 bases at J; junction bases unmatched: 6. DNA of the CDR3: TGTGCCAGCAGTGTAATACAGGGGACCACTGAAGCTTTCTTT. This codes for CASSVIQGTTEAFF.

In this sample, this clone turned up a few times. The chain carries TRBV7-9 and TRBJ1-2; D perhaps matches TRBD1 (5 bases). Germline values: CDR1 SEHNR, CDR2 FQNEAQ (reference sequence). Trimming left V 3 bases short and J 6 bases short, with 8 bases between. This CDR3 spans 12 amino acids. The CDR3 nucleotides are TGTGCCAGCAGCTTGGGGGAGGATGGCTACACCTTC. Translated, it gives CASSLGEDGYTF.

The chain combines TRBV19 with TRBJ1-5; tentative D call: TRBD1 (5 bases). The CDR3 is 15 amino acids. Looked up from germline, CDR1 is LNHDA and CDR2 is SQIVND (reference sequence). V was trimmed by 3 bases and J by 6 bases, leaving 15 bases between them. Written as DNA, the CDR3 is TGTGCCAGTAGTATCCCCGCCCGGGGGGGTCAGCCCCAGCATTTT. The encoded protein is CASSIPARGGQPQHF. The full variable domain, rest sourced from reference TRBV19 and TRBJ1-5, is DGGITQSPKYLFRKEGQNVTLSCEQNLNHDAMYWYRQDPGQGLRLIYYSQIVNDFQKGDIAEGYSVSREKKESFPLTVTSAQKNPTAFYLCASSIPARGGQPQHFGDGTRLSIL.

As DNA, the CDR3 is TGTGCCACCAGCGACCGGGACAGGGCCTACGAGCAGTACTTC. Translated, it gives CATSDRDRAYEQYF. The rearrangement links TRBV15 to TRBJ2-7, with 9 bases that match TRBD1. The CDR3 loop spans 14 amino acids. Germline V CDR1 and CDR2: LNHNV, YYDKDF (reference sequence). V trimming: 5 bases; J trimming: 2 bases; junction bases outside the gene matches: 4.

V is TRBV25-1 and J is TRBJ2-5; 7 nucleotides match TRBD1. J gave up 3 bases and V 3 bases, and 4 bases lay outside the gene matches. Germline V CDR1 and CDR2: MGHDK, SYGVNS. The length of the CDR3 is 14 residues. The CDR3 nucleotides are TGTGCCAGCAGTGAGACAGGGAACGAAGAGACCCAGTACTTC. This sequence encodes CASSETGNEETQYF.

V usage is TRBV5-1 and J usage is TRBJ2-2; 8 nucleotides line up with TRBD1. CDR1 SGHRS and CDR2 YFSETQ come from the germline V gene. V shed 3 bases, J shed 5 bases, and the junction held 21 bases outside the gene matches. The CDR3 covers 20 residues. CDR3 protein: CASSSPAWPAGTGYTGELFF. CDR3 in DNA: TGCGCCAGCAGCTCCCCAGCGTGGCCGGCCGGGACAGGTTATACCGGGGAGCTGTTTTTT. The complete variable domain, with remaining parts taken from reference TRBV5-1 and TRBJ2-2, reads KAGVTQTPRYLIKTRGQQVTLSCSPISGHRSVSWYQQTPGQGLQFLFEYFSETQRNKGNFPGRFSGRQFSNSRSEMNVSTLELGDSALYLCASSSPAWPAGTGYTGELFFGEGSRLTVL.

The chain has TRBV7-7 and TRBJ2-5, with D possibly TRBD2 on 5 matching bases. V was clipped by 4 bases and J by 5 bases, with 14 bases between them. There are 14 residues in the CDR3. CDR1 and CDR2 (germline): SSHAT, FNYEAQ (reference sequence). The CDR3 DNA sequence: TGTGCCAGCAGCTCAAGGGCTAGCTGGGAGACCCAGTACTTC. Its protein is CASSSRASWETQYF. The full variable domain, rest sourced from reference TRBV7-7 and TRBJ2-5, is GAGVSQSPRYKVTKRGQDVTLRCDPISSHATLYWYQQALGQGPEFLTYFNYEAQPDKSGLPSDRFSAERPEGSISTLTIQRTEQRDSAMYRCASSSRASWETQYFGPGTRLLVL.

This chain uses TRBV30 with TRBJ1-3; D is possibly TRBD1 (5 bases). Germline assignment: CDR1 GTSNPN and CDR2 SVGIG (reference sequence). Deletions cut 7 bases from V and 0 bases from J, with 16 bases between. The CDR3 has 15 residues. The CDR3 coding sequence is TGTGCCTCGTATTGGGGGGTTATCTCTGGAAACACCATATATTTT. Its translation is CASYWGVISGNTIYF.

This chain joins TRBV9 and TRBJ1-6; 8 nucleotides line up with TRBD1. V was clipped by 0 bases and J by 7 bases; unmatched bases: 3. Germline values: CDR1 SGDLS, CDR2 YYNGEE. This CDR3 is built from 15 residues. CDR3 amino acids: CASSVARTGNSPLHF. CDR3 DNA sequence: TGTGCCAGCAGCGTAGCTAGGACAGGGAATTCACCCCTCCACTTT.